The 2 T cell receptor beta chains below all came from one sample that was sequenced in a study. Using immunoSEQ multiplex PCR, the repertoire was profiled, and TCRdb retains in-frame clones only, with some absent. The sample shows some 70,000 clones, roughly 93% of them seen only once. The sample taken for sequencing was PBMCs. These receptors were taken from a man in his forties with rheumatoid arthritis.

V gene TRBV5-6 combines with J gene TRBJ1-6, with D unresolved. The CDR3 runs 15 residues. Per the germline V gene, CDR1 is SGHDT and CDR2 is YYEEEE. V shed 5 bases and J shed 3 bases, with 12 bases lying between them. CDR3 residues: CASRVGGLYNSPLHF. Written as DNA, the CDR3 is TGTGCCAGCAGGGTCGGCGGTCTCTATAATTCACCCCTCCACTTT.

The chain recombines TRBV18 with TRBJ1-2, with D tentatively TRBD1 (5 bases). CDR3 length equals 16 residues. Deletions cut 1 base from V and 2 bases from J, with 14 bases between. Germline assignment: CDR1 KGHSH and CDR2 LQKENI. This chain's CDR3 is CASSPLATEQNYGYTF. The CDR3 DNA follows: TGTGCCAGCTCACCACTAGCGACAGAGCAGAACTATGGCTACACCTTC. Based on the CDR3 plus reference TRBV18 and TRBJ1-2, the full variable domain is NAGVMQNPRHLVRRRGQEARLRCSPMKGHSHVYWYRQLPEEGLKFMVYLQKENIIDESGMPKERFSAEFPKEGPSILRIQQVVRGDSAAYFCASSPLATEQNYGYTFGSGTRLTVV.